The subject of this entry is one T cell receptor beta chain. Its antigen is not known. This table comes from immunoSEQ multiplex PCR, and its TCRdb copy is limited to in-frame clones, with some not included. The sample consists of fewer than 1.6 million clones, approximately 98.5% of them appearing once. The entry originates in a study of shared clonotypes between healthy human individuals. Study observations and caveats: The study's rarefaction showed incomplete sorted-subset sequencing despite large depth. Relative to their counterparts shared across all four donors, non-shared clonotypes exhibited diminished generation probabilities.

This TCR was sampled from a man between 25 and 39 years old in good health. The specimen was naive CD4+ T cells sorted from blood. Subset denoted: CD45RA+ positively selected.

CDR3 nucleotide sequence: TGCGCCAGCTCTCAGGGCGGGGACTACGAGCAGTACTTC. Translation: CASSQGGDYEQYF. The chain links TRBV5-1 to TRBJ2-7; a weak D match, TRBD2 (6 bases). Germline CDR1 reads SGHRS; CDR2 reads YFSETQ. Deletions cut 7 bases from V and 3 bases from J, with 14 bases between. This CDR3 comprises 13 residues.